A single T cell receptor (beta chain) is shown here with its context. The entry originates in a study of cytomegalovirus exposure and HLA in healthy donors. PCR employed 60 Vbeta and 13 Jbeta primers. Repertoires were generated with immunoSEQ multiplex PCR, while TCRdb's copy carries only in-frame clones and drops some. This sample has some 80,000 clones, with around 78% found just once. This receptor was taken from a man aged 35 to 55 in good health and CMV-seronegative. The sequencing sample was made of PBMCs.

The CDR3 DNA is TGTGCCAGCAGTTTAGGAGCGGGAGGTTTAAAAGATACGCAGTATTTT. Translating gives CASSLGAGGLKDTQYF. The chain combines TRBV27 with TRBJ2-3, with TRBD2 identical over 9 bases. J lost 5 bases, V lost 2 bases, and 8 bases had no gene match. Germline V lookup: CDR1 MNHEY, CDR2 SMNVEV (reference sequence). This CDR3 is 16 amino acids long.